This T cell receptor (beta chain) was recovered during a study of shared clonotypes between healthy human individuals. Sequencing was performed with immunoSEQ multiplex PCR; in TCRdb, only in-frame clones are kept and a portion is missing. This table holds about 1.1 million clones, approximately 80% found once. With V trimmed by 5 bases and J by 6 bases, 8 bases remained unmatched. This CDR3 region has 14 residues. Germline-derived CDR1 and CDR2 are SGHTA and FQGNSA. This TCR came from a man in his late teens or twenties in good health. Some clones in this sample may be carry-over from other donors' samples. Sequenced sample: memory CD4+ T cells from PBMCs. Described subset: CD45RA-negative fraction. The chain employs TRBV7-2 and TRBJ2-7; the match to TRBD1 covers 9 bases. CDR3 DNA sequence: TGTGCCAGCAGCCCGGGGACAGGGAGGGCCGAGCAGTACTTC. It translates to CASSPGTGRAEQYF.